One sample yielded the 14 T cell receptor beta chains listed below, sequenced in a study of blood T cell repertoires in COVID-19. Only in-frame clones appear in the TCRdb table, and some are missing; sequencing was by immunoSEQ multiplex PCR. The repertoire holds roughly 30,000 clones, with around 72% as singletons. The material sequenced was peripheral blood. Receptor source: a boy younger than 10 with active or convalescent COVID-19.

V is TRBV7-9 and J is TRBJ1-5; 10 positions agree with TRBD1. The CDR3 sequence is 14 residues long. CDR1 and CDR2 (germline): SEHNR, FQNEAQ (reference sequence). With V trimmed by 4 bases and J by 6 bases, 3 bases remained unmatched. The CDR3 nucleotides read TGTGCCAGCAGCTGGGGACAGGGGACTCAGCCCCAGCATTTT. This encodes CASSWGQGTQPQHF.

This clone turned up a few times. V and J are TRBV7-2 and TRBJ1-1, with unresolved D. Looked up from germline, CDR1 is SGHTA and CDR2 is FQGNSA. The CDR3 extends over 14 amino acids. The V end lost 1 base, the J end lost 5 bases, and 11 bases lay between the germline ends. The CDR3 protein is CASSLGFLKTEAFF. The CDR3 nucleotides read TGTGCCAGCAGCTTAGGATTCCTAAAGACTGAAGCTTTCTTT.

The chain uses TRBV19 and TRBJ1-1, with D possibly matching TRBD1 (5 bases). This CDR3 contains 14 residues. V shed 7 bases and J shed 4 bases, with 16 bases lying between them. Germline V CDR1 and CDR2: LNHDA, SQIVND (reference sequence). DNA for the CDR3: TGTGCCAGTACCTCAGGGAAGAAGGGCACTGAAGCTTTCTTT. Residues: CASTSGKKGTEAFF.

This chain connects TRBV3-1 (or the pseudogene TRBV3-2) to TRBJ1-5; D not resolved. The CDR3 totals 12 residues. Germline CDR1 is LGHDT and CDR2 is YNNKEL (reference sequence). V was shortened by 5 bases and J by 0 bases, with 2 bases between the two germline ends. As DNA, the CDR3 is TGTGCCAGCAGCTATAGCAATCAGCCCCAGCATTTT. This sequence encodes CASSYSNQPQHF.

This clone was seen a few times. The genes are TRBV27 and TRBJ1-1, with D maybe TRBD1 (5 bases). V was pared by 2 bases and J by 4 bases, with 8 bases between. The V gene's germline CDR1 is MNHEY and CDR2 SMNVEV (reference sequence). There are 13 residues in the CDR3. CDR3: CASSLRGGTEAFF. CDR3 nucleotide sequence: TGTGCCAGCAGTTTAAGGGGAGGCACTGAAGCTTTCTTT.

V gene TRBV2 combines with J gene TRBJ2-1; D perhaps matches TRBD1 (5 bases). This CDR3 has 16 amino acids. The germline V and J ends were trimmed by 0 bases and 0 bases, with 9 bases remaining between them. Germline CDR1 SNHLY, CDR2 FYNNEI. CDR3: CASSEANRFSYNEQFF. The CDR3 nucleotides read TGTGCCAGCAGTGAAGCAAACAGGTTCTCCTACAATGAGCAGTTCTTC.

The chain combines TRBV12-3 or TRBV12-4 with TRBJ2-1, with 8 bases identical to TRBD1. Germline trimming cut 7 bases from V and 8 bases from J; bases unmatched to any gene: 7. This CDR3 is 13 amino acids long. CDR3 sequence reads: CASTDRAIHEQFF. The CDR3 DNA reads TGTGCCAGCACGGACAGGGCTATACATGAGCAGTTCTTC.

This chain uses TRBV28 with TRBJ2-2; D is perhaps TRBD2 (5 bases). Germline V gene lookup returns CDR1 MDHEN and CDR2 SYDVKM. CDR3 length equals 16 residues. Trimming pared 5 bases from V and 2 bases from J, leaving 15 bases between. DNA of the CDR3: TGTGCCAGCAGTGCTCCCGGGATCACCAACACCGGGGAGCTGTTTTTT. As protein: CASSAPGITNTGELFF.

This chain links TRBV29-1 with TRBJ1-5, with 7 bases that match TRBD1. This CDR3 has 13 residues. The V and J ends lost 4 bases and 3 bases, in that order; junction bases with no gene match: 3. Germline-derived CDR1 and CDR2 are SQVTM and ANQGSEA. This CDR3 is CSVADRFNQPQHF. For the CDR3, the DNA is TGCAGCGTTGCGGACAGGTTCAATCAGCCCCAGCATTTT.

CDR3: CASRDFAGTYNEQFF. The DNA of the CDR3 is TGCGCCAGCAGAGACTTTGCGGGTACCTACAATGAGCAGTTCTTC. The rearrangement links TRBV10-2 to TRBJ2-1, with a tentative D call TRBD2 (5 bases). Germline loops: CDR1 WSHSY, CDR2 SAAADI. This CDR3 is built from 15 residues. V was pared by 6 bases and J by 2 bases, with 14 bases between.

This clone came up a few times. The rearrangement uses TRBV20-1 and TRBJ2-5; 8 nucleotides agree with TRBD2. The V segment lost 3 bases and the J segment 3 bases; nucleotides outside the gene matches: 9. CDR1 is DFQATT and CDR2 is SNEGSKA in the germline V gene (reference sequence). The CDR3 totals 15 residues. CDR3 sequence reads: CSASHLGLGEETQYF. The CDR3 nucleotides read TGCAGTGCTAGTCACCTGGGACTAGGGGAAGAGACCCAGTACTTC.

This chain connects TRBV12-3 or TRBV12-4 to TRBJ1-1, with D unresolved. The CDR3 has 13 residues. With 5 bases removed from V and 5 bases from J, the gap between germline ends came to 12 bases. The CDR3 loop is CASSSGRRTEAFF. The DNA for the CDR3 is TGTGCCAGCAGTAGCGGGAGAAGGACTGAAGCTTTCTTT.

The chain has TRBV14 and TRBJ2-5; TRBD2 might be the D (5 bases). This CDR3 region has 13 residues. CDR1 and CDR2 from the germline V gene are SGHDN and FVKESK. The V and J ends lost 4 bases and 4 bases respectively, with 10 bases between them. The chain's CDR3 is CASSPRRGETQYF. Written as DNA, the CDR3 is TGTGCCAGCAGCCCCCGCCGGGGAGAGACCCAGTACTTC.

The rearrangement joins TRBV6-6 to TRBJ1-3; D uncertain. CDR1 MNHNY and CDR2 SVGAGI come from the germline V gene (reference sequence). Trimming stripped 7 bases from V and 4 bases from J, with 8 bases between. The CDR3 sequence is 12 residues long. The chain's CDR3 is CASTITGNTIYF. The CDR3 DNA reads as TGTGCCAGCACCATAACAGGAAACACCATATATTTT.